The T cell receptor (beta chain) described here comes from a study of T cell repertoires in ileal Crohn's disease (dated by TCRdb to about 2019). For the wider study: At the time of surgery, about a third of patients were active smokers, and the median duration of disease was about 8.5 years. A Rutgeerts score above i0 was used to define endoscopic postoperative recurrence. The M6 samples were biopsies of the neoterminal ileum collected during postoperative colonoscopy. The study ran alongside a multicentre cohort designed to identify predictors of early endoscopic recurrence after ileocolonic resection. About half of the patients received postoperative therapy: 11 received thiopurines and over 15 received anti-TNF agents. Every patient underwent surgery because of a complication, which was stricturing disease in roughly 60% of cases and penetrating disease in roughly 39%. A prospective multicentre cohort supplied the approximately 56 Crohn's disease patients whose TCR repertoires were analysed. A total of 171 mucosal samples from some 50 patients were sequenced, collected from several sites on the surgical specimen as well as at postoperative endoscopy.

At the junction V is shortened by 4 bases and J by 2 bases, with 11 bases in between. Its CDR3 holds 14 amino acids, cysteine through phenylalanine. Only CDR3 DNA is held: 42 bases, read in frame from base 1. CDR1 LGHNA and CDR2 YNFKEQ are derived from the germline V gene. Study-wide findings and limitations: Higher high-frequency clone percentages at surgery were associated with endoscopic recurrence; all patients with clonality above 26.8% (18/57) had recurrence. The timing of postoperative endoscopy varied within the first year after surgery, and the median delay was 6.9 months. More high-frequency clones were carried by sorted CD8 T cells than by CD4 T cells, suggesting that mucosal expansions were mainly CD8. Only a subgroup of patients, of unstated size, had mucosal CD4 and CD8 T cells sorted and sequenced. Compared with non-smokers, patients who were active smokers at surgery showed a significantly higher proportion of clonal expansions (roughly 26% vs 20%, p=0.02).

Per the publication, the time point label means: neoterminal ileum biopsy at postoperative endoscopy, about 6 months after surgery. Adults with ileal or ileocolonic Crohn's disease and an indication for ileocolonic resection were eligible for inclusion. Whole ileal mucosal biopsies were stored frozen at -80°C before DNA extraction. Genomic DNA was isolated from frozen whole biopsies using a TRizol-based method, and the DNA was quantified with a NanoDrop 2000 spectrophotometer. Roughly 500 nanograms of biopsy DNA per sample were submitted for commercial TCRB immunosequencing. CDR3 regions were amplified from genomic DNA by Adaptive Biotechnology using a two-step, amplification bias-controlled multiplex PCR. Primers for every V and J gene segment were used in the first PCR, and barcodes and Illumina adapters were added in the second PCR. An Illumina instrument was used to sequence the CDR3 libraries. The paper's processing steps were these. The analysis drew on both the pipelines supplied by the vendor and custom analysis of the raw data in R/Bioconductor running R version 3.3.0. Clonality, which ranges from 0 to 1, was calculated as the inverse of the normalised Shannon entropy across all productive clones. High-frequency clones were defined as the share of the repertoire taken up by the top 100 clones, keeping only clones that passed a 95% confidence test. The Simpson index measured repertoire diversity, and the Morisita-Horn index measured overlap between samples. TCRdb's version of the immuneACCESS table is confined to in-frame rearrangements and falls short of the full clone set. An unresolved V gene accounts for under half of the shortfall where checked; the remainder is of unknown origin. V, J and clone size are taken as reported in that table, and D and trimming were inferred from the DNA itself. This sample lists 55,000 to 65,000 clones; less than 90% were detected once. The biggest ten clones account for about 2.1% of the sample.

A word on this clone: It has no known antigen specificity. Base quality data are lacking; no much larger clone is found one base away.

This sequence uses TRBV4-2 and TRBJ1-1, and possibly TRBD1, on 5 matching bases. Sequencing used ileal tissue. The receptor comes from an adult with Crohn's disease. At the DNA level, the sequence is TGTGCCAGCAGCCCGGGACTTATCAACACTGAAGCTTTCTTT. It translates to CASSPGLINTEAFF.